Following are 29 T cell receptor beta chains from one sample sequenced in a study of blood T cell repertoires in COVID-19. Some clones are missing from TCRdb's copy, which holds only in-frame ones; the method was immunoSEQ multiplex PCR. The sample consists of fewer than 85,000 clones, approximately 87% of them appearing once. The sample was peripheral blood. The source is a man over 45 with active COVID-19.

This clone was observed once. CDR3 residues: CASSPGTGVGQPQHF. Here the CDR3 DNA reads TGTGCCAGCTCACCGGGGACAGGGGTCGGTCAGCCCCAGCATTTT. The J gene is TRBJ1-5, the V gene TRBV18, with 10 bases aligning to TRBD1. Germline V CDR1 and CDR2: KGHSH, LQKENI. This CDR3 spans 15 amino acids. Germline trimming cut 3 bases from V and 6 bases from J; bases unmatched to any gene: 5.

The V and J genes are TRBV4-1 and TRBJ1-1, with 7 positions matching TRBD1. The CDR3 covers 15 residues. From germline, CDR1 is MGHRA and CDR2 YSYEKL. The ends lost 1 base at V and 10 bases at J; junction bases unmatched: 12. This CDR3 reads CASSQGWTGEKVAFF. The DNA for the CDR3 is TGCGCCAGCAGCCAAGGGTGGACAGGTGAGAAAGTAGCTTTCTTT.

This clone was observed a handful of times. The V call is TRBV25-1, the J call TRBJ2-1; D possibly corresponds to TRBD2 (6 bases). V was shortened by 6 bases and J by 9 bases, with 18 bases between the two germline ends. This CDR3 has 14 amino acids. In germline, CDR1 is MGHDK, CDR2 SYGVNS. CDR3 DNA sequence: TGTGCCAGCAGCCGGTTGGGAGGTGAGGGTGAGCAGTTCTTC. It encodes CASSRLGGEGEQFF.

The V and J genes are TRBV25-1 and TRBJ1-2, with 7 bases identical to TRBD1. The CDR3 has 15 residues. The trim removed 3 bases at V and 3 bases at J, leaving 7 bases unmatched. CDR1 is MGHDK and CDR2 is SYGVNS in the germline V gene. The CDR3 sequence: CASSEVGRGYYGYTF. CDR3 DNA: TGTGCCAGCAGTGAGGTCGGCAGGGGGTACTATGGCTACACCTTC.

A single count supports this clone. The chain combines TRBV18 with TRBJ2-1, with D possibly being TRBD2 (7 bases). V lost 1 base and J lost 9, with 10 bases in between. Germline CDR1 reads KGHSH; CDR2 reads LQKENI. This CDR3 contains 13 residues. The CDR3 coding sequence is TGTGCCAGCTCACCACAGGGAGGGGGTGAGCAGTTCTTC. Translated: CASSPQGGGEQFF.

The sample holds a few counts of this clone. V and J are TRBV11-2 and TRBJ2-2; 11 bases are a match to TRBD2. This CDR3 spans 16 amino acids. Germline-derived CDR1 and CDR2 are SGHAT and FQNNGV. V was clipped by 10 bases and J by 5 bases; unmatched bases: 12. The CDR3 loop is CATESTSGSRTGELFF. CDR3 bases: TGTGCCACCGAATCAACTAGCGGGAGTCGTACCGGGGAGCTGTTTTTT.

The CDR3 DNA reads as TGCAGTGCTAGTAACCCGGGTCTCACCGGGGAGCTGTTTTTT. This codes for CSASNPGLTGELFF. The rearrangement joins TRBV20-1 to TRBJ2-2; D gene ambiguous. The CDR3 extends over 14 amino acids. Germline CDR1 reads DFQATT; CDR2 reads SNEGSKA (reference sequence). The V end was cut by 3 bases, the J end by 4 bases, with 12 bases between.

To note about this clone: The junction and the germline gene differ at one end; a read error may be behind it. This rearrangement joins TRBV15 to TRBJ2-1; 8 nucleotides agree with TRBD2. CDR3 length: 17 residues. In germline, CDR1 is LNHNV, CDR2 YYDKDF (reference sequence). As DNA, the CDR3 is TGTGCCACCAGCCGAGAGTCTAGCGGGTTCTCCTACAATGAGCAGTTCTTC. The encoded protein is CATSRESSGFSYNEQFF.

V is TRBV19 and J is TRBJ1-6, with no clear D. Germline V gives CDR1 LNHDA, CDR2 SQIVND (reference sequence). V was shortened by 6 bases and J by 4 bases, with 10 bases between the two germline ends. The CDR3 is 14 amino acids. The CDR3 nucleotides read TGTGCCAGTAGACCGTCCGGGTATAATTCACCCCTCCACTTT. Translated: CASRPSGYNSPLHF.

J is TRBJ2-2 and V is TRBV19; TRBD2 is a possible D gene (6 bases). Trimming stripped 2 bases from V and 5 bases from J, with 9 bases between. The CDR3 sequence is 14 residues long. CDR1 and CDR2 from the germline V gene are LNHDA and SQIVND (reference sequence). The CDR3 coding sequence is TGTGCCAGTAGTATAACGGGAGTGACCGGGGAGCTGTTTTTT. Translation: CASSITGVTGELFF.

This clone was observed a single time. The chain uses TRBV21-1 and TRBJ1-6. TRBV21-1 is a pseudogene locus. The CDR3 has 16 amino acids. DNA for the CDR3: TGTGCCAGCAGCAGTCTCTCCTTAAGAGATAATTCACCCCTCCACTTT. Its translation: CASSSLSLRDNSPLHF.

V usage is TRBV5-4 and J usage is TRBJ2-2; D is possibly TRBD1 (6 bases). The CDR3 contains 15 residues. The V gene lost 0 bases and the J gene lost 4 bases, with 10 bases spanning the gap. In germline, CDR1 is SGHNT, CDR2 YYREEE (reference sequence). The CDR3 DNA sequence: TGTGCCAGCAGCTTGGACAGGGTTGGCACCGGGGAGCTGTTTTTT. Its protein product is CASSLDRVGTGELFF.

The gene calls are TRBV6-6 and TRBJ2-2; 9 bases agree with TRBD1. The CDR3 runs 15 residues. V gave up 6 bases and J gave up 6 bases; unmatched junction bases: 8. Germline CDR1 is MNHNY and CDR2 is SVGAGI (reference sequence). The CDR3 region is CASRSGTGKAGELFF. CDR3 sequence (DNA): TGTGCCAGCAGGTCTGGGACAGGGAAGGCCGGGGAGCTGTTTTTT.

This clone was detected only once. This rearrangement joins TRBV5-1 to TRBJ2-5; a weak D match, TRBD2 (6 bases). Germline loops: CDR1 SGHRS, CDR2 YFSETQ. V was cut by 5 bases and J by 2 bases, with 22 bases left in between. CDR3 size: 17 residues. The CDR3 nucleotides are TGCGCCAGCAGGATGGGAGGCTTAGCTCGCTCACAAGAGACCCAGTACTTC. Translated, it gives CASRMGGLARSQETQYF.

V gene TRBV5-1 combines with J gene TRBJ2-6; TRBD1 aligns across 7 bases. Germline V gene data show CDR1 as SGHRS and CDR2 as YFSETQ. The CDR3 runs 16 residues. V trimming: 6 bases; J trimming: 0 bases; junction bases outside the gene matches: 6. CDR3 in DNA: TGCGCCAGCACACCGGGACAGTCCTCTGGGGCCAACGTCCTGACTTTC. This sequence encodes CASTPGQSSGANVLTF.

The chain couples TRBV28 to TRBJ2-1, with 10 bases aligning to TRBD2. Unmatched junction bases numbered 6, after V lost 4 bases and J lost 6 bases. CDR1 and CDR2 (germline): MDHEN, SYDVKM. The CDR3 spans 15 residues. DNA for the CDR3: TGTGCCAGCAGTTCCAGGGCTAGCGGGAGCAATGAGCAGTTCTTC. Translation gives CASSSRASGSNEQFF.

The chain combines TRBV11-3 with TRBJ2-1, with 9 bases that match TRBD1. The CDR3 sequence is 18 residues long. The germline CDR1 and CDR2 sequences are SGHNT and YENEEA. V shed 3 bases and J 3 bases; nucleotides not matched to a gene: 12. CDR3 loop: CASSLTTGTGTLYNEQFF. In DNA, the CDR3 is TGTGCCAGCAGCTTGACCACCGGGACAGGGACCCTCTACAATGAGCAGTTCTTC. Variable domain in full (rest from reference TRBV11-3 and TRBJ2-1): EAGVVQSPRYKIIEKKQPVAFWCNPISGHNTLYWYLQNLGQGPELLIRYENEEAVDDSQLPKDRFSAERLKGVDSTLKIQPAELGDSAVYLCASSLTTGTGTLYNEQFFGPGTRLTVL.

This chain joins TRBV25-1 and TRBJ1-2, with TRBD1 identical over 9 bases. The CDR3 spans 17 residues. Germline V gene lookup returns CDR1 MGHDK and CDR2 SYGVNS. The J segment lost 4 bases and the V segment lost 2 bases, leaving 11 bases of the junction unmatched. CDR3: CASSETGGAKLSYGYTF. The CDR3 DNA sequence: TGTGCCAGCAGTGAAACAGGGGGCGCGAAATTGAGCTATGGCTACACCTTC.

This chain connects TRBV7-2 to TRBJ1-6; 8 nucleotides align to TRBD1. The CDR3 spans 15 residues. Germline CDR1 is SGHTA and CDR2 is FQGNSA. The J segment lost 10 bases and the V segment lost 5 bases, leaving 10 bases of the junction unmatched. This CDR3 reads CASSGFTGGASPLHF. The CDR3, as DNA: TGTGCCAGCAGCGGATTCACAGGGGGGGCCTCACCCCTCCACTTT.

The chain links TRBV18 to TRBJ2-1, with TRBD2 identical over 9 bases. J lost 6 bases, V lost 6 bases, and 12 bases had no gene match. The length of the CDR3 is 16 residues. CDR1 is KGHSH and CDR2 is LQKENI in the germline V gene. CDR3 amino acids: CASSRLMTSGPNEQFF. The CDR3 bases are TGTGCCAGCTCTCGCCTTATGACTAGCGGACCCAATGAGCAGTTCTTC.

The genes are TRBV28 and TRBJ2-1, with TRBD1 identical over 10 bases. Germline values: CDR1 MDHEN, CDR2 SYDVKM. This CDR3 spans 20 amino acids. Trimming cost V 5 bases and J 8 bases; bases outside gene matches: 24. The CDR3 DNA sequence: TGTGCCAGCAGTGCCCCCCGGGACAGGGGATCCTCTTTCCCCCCGGATGAGCAGTTCTTC. Amino acids: CASSAPRDRGSSFPPDEQFF.

This chain links TRBV2 with TRBJ1-2; a weak D match, TRBD1 (6 bases). The V end was cut by 7 bases, the J end by 4 bases, with 10 bases between. The germline gives CDR1 SNHLY, CDR2 FYNNEI. The CDR3 sequence is 12 residues long. CDR3 sequence (DNA): TGTGCCAGCAAAATAGGGGGCTATGGCTACACCTTC. This sequence encodes CASKIGGYGYTF.

This sequence joins TRBV9 and TRBJ1-3; no definite D call. Trimming took off 3 bases at V and 0 bases at J, with 10 bases between the two ends. Looked up from germline, CDR1 is SGDLS and CDR2 is YYNGEE. The CDR3 consists of 15 residues. DNA for the CDR3: TGTGCCAGCAGCGCCGGAGGCGTCTCTGGAAACACCATATATTTT. This encodes CASSAGGVSGNTIYF.

This clone showed up just once. V gene TRBV9 combines with J gene TRBJ2-2; 7 bases are a match to TRBD1. The CDR3 runs to 15 residues. Per germline, CDR1 SGDLS and CDR2 YYNGEE. V shed 3 bases, J shed 1 base, and the junction held 3 bases outside the gene matches. CDR3 in DNA: TGTGCCAGCAGCGCCGGGACAGTGAACACCGGGGAGCTGTTTTTT. Translation: CASSAGTVNTGELFF.

The genes are TRBV27 and TRBJ1-3; TRBD1 matches 7 bases. There are 16 residues in the CDR3. Germline values: CDR1 MNHEY, CDR2 SMNVEV (reference sequence). V lost 6 bases and J lost 3; bases outside the gene matches: 11. As DNA, the CDR3 is TGTGCCAGCAGCCTGACAGGGTTGGCGGTTGGAAACACCATATATTTT. This sequence encodes CASSLTGLAVGNTIYF.

The chain employs TRBV2 and TRBJ1-2, with 7 bases matching TRBD1. Trimming cost V 6 bases and J 4 bases; bases outside gene matches: 8. The CDR3 sequence is 14 residues long. Looked up from germline, CDR1 is SNHLY and CDR2 is FYNNEI. The CDR3 bases are TGTGCCAGCAGATGGATGGGACAGACCTATGGCTACACCTTC. Protein: CASRWMGQTYGYTF.

The chain links TRBV11-3 to TRBJ2-3; 9 bases are shared with TRBD2. The CDR3 is made up of 15 amino acids. CDR1 and CDR2 from the germline V gene are SGHNT and YENEEA. The V and J ends lost 1 base and 1 base, in that order; junction bases with no gene match: 0. The CDR3 sequence is CASSLGTSGTDTQYF. In nucleotides, the CDR3 is TGTGCCAGCAGCTTAGGGACTAGCGGCACAGATACGCAGTATTTT.

The chain links TRBV10-1 to TRBJ1-3, with D possibly being TRBD1 (5 bases). The V end was cut by 4 bases, the J end by 4 bases, with 17 bases between. This CDR3 has 16 residues. CDR1 WNHNN and CDR2 SYGVQD come from the germline V gene (reference sequence). CDR3 in amino acids: CASSARRGIFGNTIYF. CDR3 nucleotide sequence: TGCGCCAGCAGTGCCCGGAGGGGAATATTCGGAAACACCATATATTTT.

The V gene is TRBV25-1, the J gene TRBJ1-6; 11 bases line up with TRBD1. Germline V gives CDR1 MGHDK, CDR2 SYGVNS. This CDR3 is 15 amino acids long. Losses at the gene ends were 3 bases for V and 18 bases for J; bases not matched to a gene: 13. The chain's CDR3 is CASSDRDRGRMSPHF. In nucleotides, the CDR3 is TGTGCCAGCAGTGACCGGGACAGGGGGAGGATGTCCCCCCACTTT.